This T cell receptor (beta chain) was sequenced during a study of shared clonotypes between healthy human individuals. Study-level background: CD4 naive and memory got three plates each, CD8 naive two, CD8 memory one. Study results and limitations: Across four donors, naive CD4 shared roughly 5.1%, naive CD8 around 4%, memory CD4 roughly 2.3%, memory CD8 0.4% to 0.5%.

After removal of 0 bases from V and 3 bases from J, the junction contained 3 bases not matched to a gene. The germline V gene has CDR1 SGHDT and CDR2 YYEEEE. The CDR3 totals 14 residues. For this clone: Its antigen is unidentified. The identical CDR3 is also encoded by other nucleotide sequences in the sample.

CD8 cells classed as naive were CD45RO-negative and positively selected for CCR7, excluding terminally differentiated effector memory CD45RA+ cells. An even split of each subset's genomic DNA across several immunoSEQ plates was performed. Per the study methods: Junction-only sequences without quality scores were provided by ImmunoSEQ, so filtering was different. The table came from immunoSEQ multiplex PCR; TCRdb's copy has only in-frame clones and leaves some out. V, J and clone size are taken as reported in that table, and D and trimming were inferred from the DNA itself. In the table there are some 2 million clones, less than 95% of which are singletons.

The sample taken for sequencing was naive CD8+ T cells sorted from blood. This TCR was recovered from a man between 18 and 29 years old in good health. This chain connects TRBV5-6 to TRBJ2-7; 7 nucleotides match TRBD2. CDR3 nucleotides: TGTGCCAGCAGCTTGGGCGGGAGTCTCTACGAGCAGTACTTC. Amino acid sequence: CASSLGGSLYEQYF.